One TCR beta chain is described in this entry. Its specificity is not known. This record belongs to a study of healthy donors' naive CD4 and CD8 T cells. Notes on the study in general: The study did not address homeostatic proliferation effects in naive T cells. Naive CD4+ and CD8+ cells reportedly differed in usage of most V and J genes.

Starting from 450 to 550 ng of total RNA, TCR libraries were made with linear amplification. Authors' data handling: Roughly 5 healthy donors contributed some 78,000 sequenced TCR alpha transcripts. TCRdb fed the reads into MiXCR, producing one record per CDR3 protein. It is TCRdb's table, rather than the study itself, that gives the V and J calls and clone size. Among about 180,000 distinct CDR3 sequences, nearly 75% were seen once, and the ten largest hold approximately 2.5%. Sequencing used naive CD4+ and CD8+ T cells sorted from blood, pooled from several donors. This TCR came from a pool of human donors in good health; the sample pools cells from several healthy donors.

CDR3: CASSPGSSSYEQYF. The CDR3 DNA reads TGTGCCAGCTCACCCGGGAGTAGCTCCTACGAGCAGTACTTC. The V call is TRBV18, the J call TRBJ2-7; TRBD2 is a possible D gene (6 bases). Germline values: CDR1 KGHSH, CDR2 LQKENI. The CDR3 is 14 residues long. V was pared by 3 bases and J by 0 bases, with 9 bases between.